This T cell receptor beta chain comes out of a study of cytomegalovirus exposure and HLA in healthy donors. A note on this clone: Its matching antigen is unknown.

The study's findings and limits: Among TCR beta chains, those listed as cytomegalovirus-associated numbered about 150.

The CDR3 covers 17 residues. The V gene end was trimmed by 3 bases and the J gene end by 3 bases; junction bases not matched to a gene: 13. PCR was performed using 60 Vbeta and 13 Jbeta primers. Data came from immunoSEQ multiplex PCR; TCRdb stores just in-frame clones and leaves some out. The table records roughly 110,000 clones, over 60% of them present only once. The source material was PBMCs. The chain is built from TRBV23-1 and TRBJ2-5, with 7 bases lining up with TRBD1. TRBV23-1 is classed as an ORF, of uncertain function. The sequence was collected from a woman aged 50 to 60 in good health and CMV-seropositive. CDR3: CASSHLGGAKVKETQYF. DNA for the CDR3: TGCGCCAGCAGTCACCTAGGGGGCGCAAAGGTCAAAGAGACCCAGTACTTC.